This T cell receptor beta chain was sequenced for a study of type 1 and type 2 diabetes patients. Study background: Samples came from type 1 diabetic, type 2 diabetic or nondiabetic people, recruited in China. T cells were magnetically sorted from PBMCs as CD4+ or CD8+ subsets.

The PCR template was genomic DNA. Amplification of the beta chain CDR3 used 30 forward and 13 reverse multiplex primers. TCRdb re-derived calls from the multiplex PCR reads in MiXCR, one entry per CDR3 protein. The sample shows 250,000 or so distinct CDR3 sequences, 47% of them seen only once. V lost 6 bases to trimming and J lost 6 bases; unmatched junction nucleotides: 20. The CDR3 is 20 amino acids. The clonotype was recovered from a man between 18 and 35 years old with type 2 diabetes. The chain uses TRBV12-3 or TRBV12-4 and TRBJ2-7; 16 nucleotides match TRBD2. The sample consisted of peripheral blood mononuclear cells (PBMCs). Written as DNA, the CDR3 is TGTGCCAGCAGCCAAGTCATATCCCTAACCGGGACTAGCGGGAGGGGCGAGCAGTACTTC. Translating it yields CASSQVISLTGTSGRGEQYF.